This T cell receptor beta chain emerged from a study of blood T cell repertoires in COVID-19. Overall study context: Whether acute or convalescent, the COVID-19 samples came from the United States, Italy and Spain. T cells, B-cell-depleted T cells, or PBMCs supplied cDNA or gDNA.

Authors' processing steps: Estimation of nucleated cell counts relied on the amplification of reference gene primers. The data were produced by immunoSEQ multiplex PCR, yet TCRdb's version contains in-frame clones alone and is incomplete. That table gives V, J and clone size, and the DNA gave D and trimming. The data contain more than 200,000 clones, about four fifths of them seen just once; the ten biggest clones take up roughly 2.7%. V lost 3 bases, J lost 3 bases, and 12 bases lay in between. The CDR3 has 15 amino acids. Germline CDR1 is LNHDA and CDR2 is SQIVND (reference sequence). The rearrangement uses TRBV19 and TRBJ1-5, with D tentatively TRBD1 (5 bases). The material sequenced was peripheral blood. The origin of this receptor is a woman aged 40 to 50 with active or convalescent COVID-19. The DNA of the CDR3 is TGTGCCAGTAGTATCAGGGCCCGAAACAATCAGCCCCAGCATTTT. It specifies CASSIRARNNQPQHF.